The 4 T cell receptor beta chains reported below all come from one sample, sequenced in a study of blood T cell repertoires in COVID-19. Sequencing was performed with immunoSEQ multiplex PCR; in TCRdb, only in-frame clones are kept and a portion is missing. The sample comprises tens of thousands of clones, approximately 86% of which are singletons, and 5.5% to 7% rests with the top ten. The material sequenced was peripheral blood. Every receptor here comes from a man aged 45-65 years with active COVID-19.

V gene TRBV5-1 combines with J gene TRBJ2-2, with unresolved D. The CDR3 sequence is 15 residues long. V lost 1 base and J 0 bases, leaving 7 bases between the germline ends. Per germline, CDR1 SGHRS and CDR2 YFSETQ. The CDR3 bases are TGCGCCAGCAGCTTGTTCGACTCGAACACCGGGGAGCTGTTTTTT. Its protein is CASSLFDSNTGELFF.

This clone was detected a few times. The chain carries TRBV7-2 and TRBJ2-2; 7 bases align to TRBD1. CDR3 length: 14 residues. The V gene end was trimmed by 5 bases and the J gene end by 4 bases; junction bases not matched to a gene: 4. Germline V gene sequence: CDR1 SGHTA, CDR2 FQGNSA. CDR3 in amino acids: CASSQGQTTGELFF. The CDR3 DNA sequence: TGTGCCAGCAGCCAGGGACAGACCACCGGGGAGCTGTTTTTT. The whole variable domain, remainder taken from reference TRBV7-2 and TRBJ2-2, is GAGVSQSPSNKVTEKGKDVELRCDPISGHTALYWYRQSLGQGLEFLIYFQGNSAPDKSGLPSDRFSAERTGGSVSTLTIQRTQQEDSAVYLCASSQGQTTGELFFGEGSRLTVL.

This chain connects TRBV28 to TRBJ2-5; 12 nucleotides match TRBD1. J was trimmed by 6 bases and V by 7 bases; bases with no gene match: 9. Looked up from germline, CDR1 is MDHEN and CDR2 is SYDVKM. CDR3 length equals 15 residues. The CDR3 DNA sequence: TGTGCCAGCACCCCAGGGACAGGGGGCGCCCAGACCCAGTACTTC. Protein sequence: CASTPGTGGAQTQYF.

The V and J genes are TRBV6-6 and TRBJ1-3; 7 bases are a match to TRBD1. Germline values: CDR1 MNHNY, CDR2 SVGAGI (reference sequence). The CDR3 length is 15 residues. Trimming took 6 bases from V and 2 from J; bases not matched to a gene: 7. This chain's CDR3 is CASSAPGQTGNTIYF. The DNA for the CDR3 is TGTGCCAGCAGCGCCCCGGGACAGACTGGAAACACCATATATTTT.